The clone carrying this TCR beta chain was seen many times. Its specificity is not known. The data stem from a study of T-cell memory formation after mild COVID-19. Findings and caveats of the study: Most CD4+ clones that shrank were in CM and EM, while CD8+ ones turned up in EMRA. Confirmation was lacking for SARS-CoV-2 specificity of second-wave clones that peaked on day 37.

The CDR3 loop spans 13 amino acids. Germline assignment: CDR1 SGHDT and CDR2 YYEEEE. Trimming took 7 bases from V and 4 from J, leaving 14 bases between them. 5'RACE with constant-segment primers yielded barcoded, UMI-tagged TCR alpha and TCR beta cDNA libraries. TCRdb reprocessed the 5' RACE reads with MiXCR, giving one entry per CDR3 protein. The sample includes roughly 40,000 distinct CDR3 sequences, about 7.3% of them seen just once. The J gene is TRBJ1-1, the V gene TRBV5-6; TRBD1 is a possible D gene (5 bases). The sequenced sample consisted of PBMCs or a T cell subset sorted from them (not recorded which). This clonotype was sampled from a man younger than 30 who had mild COVID-19 (a few samples of this study predate the infection). Cell type and time point are not known. CDR3 protein: CASVRGRGTEAFF. The CDR3 DNA follows: TGTGCCAGCGTAAGAGGGAGGGGCACTGAAGCTTTCTTT.